The 3 T cell receptor beta chains presented below share a single source sample, sequenced in a study of T-cell reconstitution after alpha-beta-depleted transplantation in children. Researchers prepared the TCRbeta library using unique molecular identifiers, the study reports. TCRdb re-analysed the PCR reads in MiXCR, keeping a single row per CDR3 protein. Among around 580,000 distinct CDR3 sequences, under 30% were seen once, and the ten largest hold 13% to 15%. The sample in question was PBMCs, mostly from graft donor cells, obtained 360 days after TCRalphabeta/CD19-depleted stem cell transplant. These TCRs come from a boy in the first two years of life who had a stem cell transplant for acute myeloid leukemia, so the T cells may come from the graft donor.

This clonotype came up many times. The J gene is TRBJ2-3, the V gene TRBV28; D may be TRBD1 or TRBD2 (5 bases each). The V and J ends lost 3 bases and 9 bases respectively, with 10 bases between them. CDR1 and CDR2 from the germline V gene are MDHEN and SYDVKM. The CDR3 runs 12 residues. The CDR3 DNA sequence: TGTGCCAGCAGTTTGAGGGGTGGGACGCAGTATTTT. Its translation: CASSLRGGTQYF.

V gene TRBV7-2 combines with J gene TRBJ2-3; 12 bases align to TRBD2. Unmatched junction bases numbered 4, after V lost 5 bases and J lost 7 bases. The V gene's germline CDR1 is SGHTA and CDR2 FQGNSA. The CDR3 has 14 amino acids. CDR3 amino acids: CASSRLAGANTQYF. For the CDR3, the DNA is TGTGCCAGCAGCAGACTAGCGGGGGCGAATACGCAGTATTTT. The full variable domain, with the rest looked up from reference TRBV7-2 and TRBJ2-3, is GAGVSQSPSNKVTEKGKDVELRCDPISGHTALYWYRQSLGQGLEFLIYFQGNSAPDKSGLPSDRFSAERTGGSVSTLTIQRTQQEDSAVYLCASSRLAGANTQYFGPGTRLTVL.

The V gene is TRBV4-3, the J gene TRBJ2-1, with 7 nucleotides matching TRBD1. The germline V gene has CDR1 LGHNA and CDR2 YSLEER. V lost 4 bases to trimming and J lost 4 bases; unmatched junction nucleotides: 13. The CDR3 contains 17 residues. The CDR3 bases are TGCGCCAGCAGCCTGACTTCGTGGGACAGACGATACAATGAGCAGTTCTTC. This encodes CASSLTSWDRRYNEQFF.